This T cell receptor beta chain is from a study of T cells in localized non-small cell lung cancer. Points on this clone: The antigen is unknown.

Study outcomes and limitations: Heterogeneity within the tumor remains possible, as just one region underwent sequencing. With higher T cell density in blood came longer overall survival. When the top 100 tumor clones were examined, a median around 61 of them also appeared in the adjacent lung, which was paired and uninvolved. Uninvolved nearby lung showed the greatest T cell clonality, exceeding that found in tumor.

Germline CDR1 SGHTA, CDR2 FQGNSA. The CDR3 runs to 15 residues. V shed 4 bases and J 3 bases; nucleotides not matched to a gene: 6. The table came from immunoSEQ multiplex PCR; TCRdb's copy has only in-frame clones and leaves some out. The table includes roughly 16,000 clones, approximately 84% detected once. Sequenced material: peripheral blood, taken before any cancer treatment. This chain links TRBV7-2 with TRBJ2-7; 10 bases are shared with TRBD1. This receptor was obtained from a male donor aged 60 or over with stage I lung adenocarcinoma. The CDR3 reads CASSYSTGGNYEQYF. For the CDR3, the DNA is TGTGCCAGCAGCTACTCGACAGGGGGCAACTACGAGCAGTACTTC.